The 5 T cell receptor beta chains presented below share a single source sample, sequenced in a study of T cells after yellow fever vaccination (dated by TCRdb to 2018 to 2020). The intended sense of this specimen's treatment or condition label: live attenuated yellow fever vaccine strain. The library came from 5' RACE. Sequencing instrument: Illumina HiSeq 2500. The public reads were reanalyzed by TCRdb: fastp trimming at Q25, MiXCR alignment, in-frame beta chains only. Identical CDR3 proteins give one entry, which carries the most common genes and DNA. The table for this sample lists under 600,000 distinct CDR3 sequences; about 13% of them were counted only once. Over 13% of the sample comes from the top ten. Source: PBMCs, taken on the day of the yellow fever booster vaccination. The receptors derive from a man aged 25 to 45 who received the YFV17D yellow fever vaccine.

A few counts support this clonotype. This sequence joins TRBV20-1 and TRBJ2-3; possible D gene TRBD2, 7 bases. The CDR3 sequence is 13 residues long. Germline CDR1 DFQATT, CDR2 SNEGSKA (reference sequence). V was pared by 5 bases and J by 8 bases, with 17 bases between. This chain's CDR3 is CSAPSGIQGTQYF. CDR3 DNA sequence: TGCAGTGCTCCGAGCGGGATACAGGGTACGCAGTATTTT.

This chain uses TRBV7-2 with TRBJ2-1; perhaps TRBD2 as D (7 bases). There are 15 residues in the CDR3. Per germline, CDR1 SGHTA and CDR2 FQGNSA. The V end lost 5 bases, the J end lost 6 bases, and 17 bases lay between the germline ends. The CDR3 sequence: CASSPPGGAPNEQFF. CDR3 DNA sequence: TGTGCCAGCAGCCCCCCGGGGGGCGCCCCCAATGAGCAGTTCTTC.

This clonotype was seen a handful of times. V is TRBV5-1 and J is TRBJ2-7, with a possible D match to TRBD2 (6 bases). The germline V and J ends were trimmed by 1 base and 2 bases, with 13 bases remaining between them. Germline V gene sequence: CDR1 SGHRS, CDR2 YFSETQ. The CDR3 is 15 amino acids. CDR3 sequence: CASSLYPPGAYEQYF. The CDR3 DNA follows: TGCGCCAGCAGCTTGTACCCGCCGGGGGCCTACGAGCAGTACTTC.

The table lists this clonotype with a few counts. J is TRBJ2-3 and V is TRBV6-2 or TRBV6-3; D remains unclear. CDR1 MNHEY and CDR2 SVGEGT come from the germline V gene. The CDR3 contains 13 residues. V was clipped by 6 bases and J by 3 bases, with 10 bases between them. CDR3 DNA: TGTGCCAGCAGCCAGACCCAGACAGATACGCAGTATTTT. As protein: CASSQTQTDTQYF.

V is TRBV20-1 and J is TRBJ2-2; tentative D call: TRBD2 (6 bases). Germline V CDR1 and CDR2: DFQATT, SNEGSKA (reference sequence). CDR3 size: 15 residues. V was pared by 6 bases and J by 4 bases, with 18 bases between. This CDR3 reads CSALRRRVATGELFF. CDR3 bases: TGCAGTGCCCTCAGGAGGAGGGTGGCCACCGGGGAGCTGTTTTTT.